The text below deals with one T cell receptor (beta chain). The data originate from a study of blood T cells in healthy people across ages. Samples had at least 6 million PBMCs isolated from them. The CDR3 loop spans 14 amino acids. Germline-derived CDR1 and CDR2 are SGHVS and FNYEAQ. Alongside a J-beta primer mix, a sample-barcoded 5' primer served in a second PCR lasting about 6 to 11 cycles. Each TCR beta cDNA got a 12-nucleotide random molecular identifier. Sequencing recovered at least 2.5 million CDR3-containing paired-end reads from each sample. Each CDR3 protein is one row after TCRdb ran MiXCR on the 5' RACE reads. The sample consists of fewer than 600,000 distinct CDR3 sequences, about 27% of them appearing once. This sample was shared with a second study, whose subject was T cells of mothers and their children. From that study: Mother-child pairs who were related displayed a slightly higher overlap than unrelated pairs, a difference that was non-significant.

The chain recombines TRBV7-6 with TRBJ2-1, with a weak D call TRBD2 (6 bases). The J call is doubtful: the DNA matches TRBJ2-5 better. The sample was blood. The origin of this receptor is a boy aged 2-9 years in good health. CDR3 DNA: TGTGCCAGCAGGGCGTGGGGGGTTTTGGAGACCCAGTACTTC. This translates into CASRAWGVLETQYF.